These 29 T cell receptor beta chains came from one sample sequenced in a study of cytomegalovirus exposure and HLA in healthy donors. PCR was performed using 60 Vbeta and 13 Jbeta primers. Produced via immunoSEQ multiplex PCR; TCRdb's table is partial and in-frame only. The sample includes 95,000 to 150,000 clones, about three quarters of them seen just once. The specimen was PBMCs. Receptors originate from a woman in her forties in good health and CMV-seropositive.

The CDR3 here is CASSPSTQGGEGYTF. CDR3 sequence (DNA): TGTGCCAGCTCACCTTCAACCCAGGGAGGAGAAGGCTACACCTTC. The V gene is TRBV18, the J gene TRBJ1-2; perhaps TRBD1 as D (5 bases). The CDR3 sequence is 15 residues long. V shed 3 bases and J shed 8 bases, with 19 bases lying between them. Germline V lookup: CDR1 KGHSH, CDR2 LQKENI.

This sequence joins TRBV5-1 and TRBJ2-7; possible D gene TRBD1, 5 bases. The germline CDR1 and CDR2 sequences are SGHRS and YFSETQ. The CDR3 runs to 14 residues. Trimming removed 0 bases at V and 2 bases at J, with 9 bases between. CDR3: CASSLAGQTYEQYF. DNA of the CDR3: TGCGCCAGCAGCTTGGCAGGGCAGACCTACGAGCAGTACTTC.

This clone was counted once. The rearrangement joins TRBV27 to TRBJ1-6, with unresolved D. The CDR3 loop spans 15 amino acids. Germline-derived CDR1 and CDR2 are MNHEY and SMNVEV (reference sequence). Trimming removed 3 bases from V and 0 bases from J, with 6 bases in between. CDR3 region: CASSLGRSYNSPLHF. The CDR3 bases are TGTGCCAGCAGTTTGGGCCGCTCCTATAATTCACCCCTCCACTTT.

The CDR3, as DNA: TGTGCCAGCAGTCAACAGGGGGGAGACACTGAAGCTTTCTTT. Translation: CASSQQGGDTEAFF. The V and J genes are TRBV7-2 and TRBJ1-1, with 8 bases aligning to TRBD1. Per germline, CDR1 SGHTA and CDR2 FQGNSA. The CDR3 consists of 14 residues. V gave up 6 bases and J gave up 3 bases; unmatched junction bases: 6. The full variable domain, with the rest looked up from reference TRBV7-2 and TRBJ1-1, is GAGVSQSPSNKVTEKGKDVELRCDPISGHTALYWYRQSLGQGLEFLIYFQGNSAPDKSGLPSDRFSAERTGGSVSTLTIQRTQQEDSAVYLCASSQQGGDTEAFFGQGTRLTVV.

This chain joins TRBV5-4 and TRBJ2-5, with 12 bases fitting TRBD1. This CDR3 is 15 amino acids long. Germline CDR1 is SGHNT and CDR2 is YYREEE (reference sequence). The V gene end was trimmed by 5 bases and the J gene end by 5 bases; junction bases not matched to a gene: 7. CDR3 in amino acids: CASRGGTGGRETQYF. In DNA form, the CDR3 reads TGTGCCAGCAGGGGTGGGACAGGGGGCAGGGAGACCCAGTACTTC. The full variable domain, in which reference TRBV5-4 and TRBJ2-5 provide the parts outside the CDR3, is ETGVTQSPTHLIKTRGQQVTLRCSSQSGHNTVSWYQQALGQGPQFIFQYYREEENGRGNFPPRFSGLQFPNYSSELNVNALELDDSALYLCASRGGTGGRETQYFGPGTRLLVL.

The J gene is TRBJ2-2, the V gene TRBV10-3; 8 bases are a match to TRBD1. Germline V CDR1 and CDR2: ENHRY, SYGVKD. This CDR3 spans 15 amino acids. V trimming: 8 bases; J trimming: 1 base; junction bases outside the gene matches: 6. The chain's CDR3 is CAIGHTGGNTGELFF. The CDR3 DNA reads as TGTGCCATCGGCCACACAGGGGGGAACACCGGGGAGCTGTTTTTT.

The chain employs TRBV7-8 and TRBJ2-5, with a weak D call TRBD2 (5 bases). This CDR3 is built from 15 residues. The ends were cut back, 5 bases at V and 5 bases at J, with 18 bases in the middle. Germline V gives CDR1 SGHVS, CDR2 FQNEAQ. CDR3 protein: CASSGLPSSFETQYF. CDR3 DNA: TGTGCCAGCAGCGGACTTCCTTCGTCATTTGAGACCCAGTACTTC. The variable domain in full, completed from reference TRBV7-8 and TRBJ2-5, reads GAGVSQSPRYKVAKRGQDVALRCDPISGHVSLFWYQQALGQGPEFLTYFQNEAQLDKSGLPSDRFFAERPEGSVSTLKIQRTQQEDSAVYLCASSGLPSSFETQYFGPGTRLLVL.

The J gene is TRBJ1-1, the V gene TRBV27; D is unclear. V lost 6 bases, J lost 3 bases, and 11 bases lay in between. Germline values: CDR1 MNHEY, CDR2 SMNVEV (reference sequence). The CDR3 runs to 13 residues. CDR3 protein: CASSFIRDTEAFF. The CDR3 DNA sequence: TGTGCCAGCAGCTTTATCCGGGACACTGAAGCTTTCTTT.

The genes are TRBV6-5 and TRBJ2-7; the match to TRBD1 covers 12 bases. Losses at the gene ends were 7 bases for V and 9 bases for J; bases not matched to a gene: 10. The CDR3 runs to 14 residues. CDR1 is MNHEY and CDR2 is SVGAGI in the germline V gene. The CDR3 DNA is TGTGCCAGCATCGAACCGGGACAGGGGGCGATGCAGTACTTC. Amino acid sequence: CASIEPGQGAMQYF.

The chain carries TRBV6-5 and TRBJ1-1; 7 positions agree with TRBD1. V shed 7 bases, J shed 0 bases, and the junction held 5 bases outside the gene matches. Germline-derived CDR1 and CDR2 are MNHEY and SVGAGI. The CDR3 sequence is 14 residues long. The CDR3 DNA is TGTGCCAGCAAACCACAGGGGATGAACACTGAAGCTTTCTTT. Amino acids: CASKPQGMNTEAFF.

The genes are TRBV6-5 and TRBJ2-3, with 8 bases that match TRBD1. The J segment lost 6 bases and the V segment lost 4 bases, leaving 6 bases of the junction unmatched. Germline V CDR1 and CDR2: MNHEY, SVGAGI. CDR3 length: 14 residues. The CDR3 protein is CASSLGTGGDTQYF. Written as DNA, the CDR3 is TGTGCCAGCAGTTTGGGGACAGGCGGCGATACGCAGTATTTT.

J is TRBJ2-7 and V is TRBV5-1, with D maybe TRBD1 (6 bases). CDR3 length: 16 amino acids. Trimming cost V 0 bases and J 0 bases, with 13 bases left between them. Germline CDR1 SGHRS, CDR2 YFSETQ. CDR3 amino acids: CASSLGGQGISYEQYF. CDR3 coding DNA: TGCGCCAGCAGCTTGGGTGGGCAGGGGATCTCCTACGAGCAGTACTTC.

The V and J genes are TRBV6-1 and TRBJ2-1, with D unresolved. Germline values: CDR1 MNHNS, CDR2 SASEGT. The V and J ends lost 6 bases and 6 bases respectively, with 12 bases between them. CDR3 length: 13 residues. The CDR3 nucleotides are TGTGCCAGCAGCTCAGGCTCAGTCAATGAGCAGTTCTTC. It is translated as CASSSGSVNEQFF.

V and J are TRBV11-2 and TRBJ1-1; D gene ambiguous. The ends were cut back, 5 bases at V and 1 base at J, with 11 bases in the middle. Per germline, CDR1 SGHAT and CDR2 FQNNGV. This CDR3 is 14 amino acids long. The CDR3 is CASSPGGRNTEAFF. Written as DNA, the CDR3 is TGTGCCAGCAGCCCCGGAGGGAGGAACACTGAAGCTTTCTTT.

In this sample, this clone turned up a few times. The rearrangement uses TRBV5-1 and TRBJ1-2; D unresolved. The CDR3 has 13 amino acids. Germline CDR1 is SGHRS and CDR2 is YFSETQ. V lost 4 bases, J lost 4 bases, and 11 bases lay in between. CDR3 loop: CASSPDGSYGYTF. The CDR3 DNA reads TGCGCCAGCAGCCCCGACGGGTCCTATGGCTACACCTTC.

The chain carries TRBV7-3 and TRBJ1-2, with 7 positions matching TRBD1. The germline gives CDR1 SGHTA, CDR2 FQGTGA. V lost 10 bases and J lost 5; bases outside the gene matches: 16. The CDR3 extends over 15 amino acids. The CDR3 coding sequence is TGTGCCACGTCAAGTAACGGGGACAGATCATATGGCTACACCTTC. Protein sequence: CATSSNGDRSYGYTF.

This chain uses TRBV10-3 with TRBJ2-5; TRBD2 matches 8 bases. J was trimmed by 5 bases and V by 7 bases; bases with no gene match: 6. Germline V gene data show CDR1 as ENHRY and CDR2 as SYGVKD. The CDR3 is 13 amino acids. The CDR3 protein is CAIKAGGIETQYF. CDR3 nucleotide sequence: TGTGCCATCAAGGCGGGGGGTATCGAGACCCAGTACTTC.

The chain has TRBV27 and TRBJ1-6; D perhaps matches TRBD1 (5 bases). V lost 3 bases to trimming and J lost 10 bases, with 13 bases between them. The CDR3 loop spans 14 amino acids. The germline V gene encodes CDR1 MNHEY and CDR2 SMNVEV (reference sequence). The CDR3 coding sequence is TGTGCCAGCAGTTTGTATGGGGGAGGATCACCCCTCCACTTT. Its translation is CASSLYGGGSPLHF.

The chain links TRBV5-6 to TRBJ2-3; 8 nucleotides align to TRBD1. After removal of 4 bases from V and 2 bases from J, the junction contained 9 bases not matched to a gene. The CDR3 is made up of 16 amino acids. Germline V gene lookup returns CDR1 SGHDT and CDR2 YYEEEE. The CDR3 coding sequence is TGTGCCAGCAGCGCCGCCGGGACAGGACTCACAGATACGCAGTATTTT. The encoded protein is CASSAAGTGLTDTQYF. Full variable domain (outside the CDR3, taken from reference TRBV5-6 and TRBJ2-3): DAGVTQSPTHLIKTRGQQVTLRCSPKSGHDTVSWYQQALGQGPQFIFQYYEEEERQRGNFPDRFSGHQFPNYSSELNVNALLLGDSALYLCASSAAGTGLTDTQYFGPGTRLTVL.

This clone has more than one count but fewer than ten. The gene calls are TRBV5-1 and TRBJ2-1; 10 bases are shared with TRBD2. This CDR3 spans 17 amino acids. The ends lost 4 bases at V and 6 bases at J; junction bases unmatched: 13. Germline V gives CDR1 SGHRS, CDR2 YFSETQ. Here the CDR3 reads CASSPALLAGDPNEQFF. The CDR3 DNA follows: TGCGCCAGCAGCCCGGCTCTGCTAGCGGGGGACCCCAATGAGCAGTTCTTC.

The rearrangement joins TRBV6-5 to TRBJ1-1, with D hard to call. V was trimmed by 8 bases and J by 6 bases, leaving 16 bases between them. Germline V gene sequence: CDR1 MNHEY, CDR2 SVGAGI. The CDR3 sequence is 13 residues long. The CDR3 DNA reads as TGTGCCAGCGAGGCCAGCCCCTTTTCTGAAGCTTTCTTT. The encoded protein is CASEASPFSEAFF.

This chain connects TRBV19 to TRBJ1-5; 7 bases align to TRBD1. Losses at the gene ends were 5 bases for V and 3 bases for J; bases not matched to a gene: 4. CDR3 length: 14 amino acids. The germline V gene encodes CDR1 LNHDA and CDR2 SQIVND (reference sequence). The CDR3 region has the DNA TGTGCCAGTAGTTCCAGGGGGGACAATCAGCCCCAGCATTTT. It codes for CASSSRGDNQPQHF.

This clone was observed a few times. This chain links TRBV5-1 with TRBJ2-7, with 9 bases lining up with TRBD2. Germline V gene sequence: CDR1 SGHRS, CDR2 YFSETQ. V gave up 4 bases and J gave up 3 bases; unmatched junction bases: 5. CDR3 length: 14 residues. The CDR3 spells CASSLSGGGYEQYF. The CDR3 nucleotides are TGCGCCAGCAGCCTTAGCGGGGGAGGCTACGAGCAGTACTTC.

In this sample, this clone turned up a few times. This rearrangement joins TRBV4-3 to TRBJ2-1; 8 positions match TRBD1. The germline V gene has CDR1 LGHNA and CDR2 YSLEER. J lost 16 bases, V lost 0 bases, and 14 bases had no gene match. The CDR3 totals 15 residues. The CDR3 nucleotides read TGCGCCAGCAGCCAAGAGACTCACACGAACAGGGGGTTTTTCTTC. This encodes CASSQETHTNRGFFF.

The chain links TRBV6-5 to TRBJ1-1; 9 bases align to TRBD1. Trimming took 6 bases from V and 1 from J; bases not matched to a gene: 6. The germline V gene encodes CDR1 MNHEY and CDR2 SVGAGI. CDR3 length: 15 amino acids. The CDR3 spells CASRIPGQGNTEAFF. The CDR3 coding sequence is TGTGCCAGCAGAATTCCGGGACAGGGGAACACTGAAGCTTTCTTT.

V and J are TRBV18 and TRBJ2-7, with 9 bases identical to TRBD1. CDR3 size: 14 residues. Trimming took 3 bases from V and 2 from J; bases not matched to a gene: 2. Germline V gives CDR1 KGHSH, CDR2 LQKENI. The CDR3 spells CASSPRQGAYEQYF. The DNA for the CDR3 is TGTGCCAGCTCACCGCGACAGGGGGCCTACGAGCAGTACTTC.

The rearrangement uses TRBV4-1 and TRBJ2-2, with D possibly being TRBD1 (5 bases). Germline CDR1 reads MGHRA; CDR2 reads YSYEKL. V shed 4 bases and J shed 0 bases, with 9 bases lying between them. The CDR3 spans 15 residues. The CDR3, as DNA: TGCGCCAGCAGCCCCCAGGGCACGAACACCGGGGAGCTGTTTTTT. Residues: CASSPQGTNTGELFF.

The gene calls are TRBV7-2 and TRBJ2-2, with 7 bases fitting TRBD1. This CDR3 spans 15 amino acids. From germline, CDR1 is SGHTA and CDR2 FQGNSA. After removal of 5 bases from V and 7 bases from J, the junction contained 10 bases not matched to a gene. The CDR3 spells CASSPQTGSNGELFF. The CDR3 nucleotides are TGTGCCAGCAGCCCTCAGACAGGGTCAAACGGGGAGCTGTTTTTT.

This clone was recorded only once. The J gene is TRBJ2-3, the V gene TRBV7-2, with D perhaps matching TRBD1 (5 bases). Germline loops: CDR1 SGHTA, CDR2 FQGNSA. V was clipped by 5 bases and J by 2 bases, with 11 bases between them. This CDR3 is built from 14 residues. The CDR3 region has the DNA TGTGCCAGCAGCCCTGACAGCTTCACAGATACGCAGTATTTT. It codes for CASSPDSFTDTQYF. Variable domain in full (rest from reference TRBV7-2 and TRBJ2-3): GAGVSQSPSNKVTEKGKDVELRCDPISGHTALYWYRQSLGQGLEFLIYFQGNSAPDKSGLPSDRFSAERTGGSVSTLTIQRTQQEDSAVYLCASSPDSFTDTQYFGPGTRLTVL.